The next 7 T cell receptor beta chains were all read from a single sample in a study of T cell repertoires in cytomegalovirus infection. TCRdb reprocessed the reads with MiXCR, giving one entry per CDR3 protein. The table has some 480,000 distinct CDR3 sequences, 33% seen once; the top ten hold roughly a sixth. These receptors have no known antigen. Sequencing was performed on cultured PBMCs, taken from culture after CMV antigen stimulation. All receptors come from a human donor in good health (CMV status not recorded). Some clones in this sample may be carry-over from other donors' samples.

This clonotype was observed at least ten times. The chain uses TRBV28 and TRBJ1-4, with D maybe TRBD1 (6 bases). Per germline, CDR1 MDHEN and CDR2 SYDVKM. V gave up 6 bases and J gave up 6 bases, with 14 bases separating them. The CDR3 length is 14 residues. In nucleotides, the CDR3 is TGTGCCAGCAGCTCCCTGACAGGATATGAAAAACTGTTTTTT. Translating it yields CASSSLTGYEKLFF.

This clonotype came up many times. The chain carries TRBV7-2 and TRBJ1-2; 8 bases are shared with TRBD1. The CDR3 is 16 amino acids. Germline V gene sequence: CDR1 SGHTA, CDR2 FQGNSA. The junction had 7 bases not matched to a gene; V was cut back by 2 bases and J by 2 bases. The CDR3 sequence is CASSLSPGQGNYGYTF. The CDR3 DNA reads TGTGCCAGCAGCTTATCGCCCGGACAGGGCAACTATGGCTACACCTTC.

This clonotype was observed a handful of times. V usage is TRBV12-3 or TRBV12-4 and J usage is TRBJ1-1; D is perhaps TRBD1 (5 bases). The V gene lost 2 bases and the J gene lost 5 bases, with 9 bases spanning the gap. CDR3 size: 13 residues. The CDR3 here is CASSLYGGTEAFF. The CDR3 nucleotides are TGTGCCAGCAGTTTATATGGGGGGACTGAAGCTTTCTTT.

This clonotype was counted between two and nine times. The rearrangement links TRBV12-3 or TRBV12-4 to TRBJ2-7; the D call may be TRBD1 or TRBD2 (6 bases each). The CDR3 is made up of 16 amino acids. V was trimmed by 3 bases and J by 1 base, leaving 16 bases between them. The CDR3 protein is CASSFPGASRSYEQYF. The CDR3 bases are TGTGCCAGCAGTTTCCCGGGGGCTAGCCGATCCTACGAGCAGTACTTC.

This clonotype was counted only a few times. This sequence joins TRBV7-2 and TRBJ2-1; weak D call: TRBD2 (7 bases). Germline values: CDR1 SGHTA, CDR2 FQGNSA. The CDR3 contains 16 residues. V dropped 2 bases and J dropped 15 bases, with 26 bases sitting between them. The CDR3, as DNA: TGTGCCAGCAGCTTAAGGGGGAGGGCCGCAAGGACTATGCGGTTCTTC. As protein: CASSLRGRAARTMRFF.

This clonotype has more than one count but fewer than ten. V gene TRBV7-4 combines with J gene TRBJ2-5; D possibly corresponds to TRBD1 (6 bases). The CDR3 runs to 14 residues. V was shortened by 6 bases and J by 0 bases, with 11 bases between the two germline ends. CDR1 is SGHVT, CDR2 SQSDAQ, per germline. In nucleotides, the CDR3 is TGTGCCAGCAGTTTTAGGACAGACCAAGAGACCCAGTACTTC. It encodes CASSFRTDQETQYF. Combining the CDR3 with reference TRBV7-4 and TRBJ2-5 gives the whole variable domain GAGVSQSPRYKVAKRGRDVALRCDSISGHVTLYWYRQTLGQGSEVLTYSQSDAQRDKSGRPSGRFSAERPERSVSTLKIQRTEQGDSAVYLCASSFRTDQETQYFGPGTRLLVL.

This chain links TRBV30 with TRBJ2-5; possibly TRBD2 for D (6 bases). Germline loops: CDR1 GTSNPN, CDR2 SVGIG (reference sequence). CDR3 length: 15 amino acids. V lost 2 bases, J lost 2 bases, and 15 bases lay in between. The CDR3 sequence: CAWSRRGAPQETQYF. DNA of the CDR3: TGTGCCTGGAGTCGGCGGGGCGCGCCACAAGAGACCCAGTACTTC.